This T cell receptor beta chain comes out of a study of blood T cell repertoires in COVID-19. Some clones are missing from TCRdb's copy, which holds only in-frame ones; the method was immunoSEQ multiplex PCR. The data hold about 220,000 clones, with roughly 84% observed a single time. CDR3 length equals 11 residues. V lost 4 bases and J 15 bases, leaving 10 bases between the germline ends. The sequenced sample consisted of peripheral blood. The chain employs TRBV23-1 and TRBJ1-6, with D possibly matching TRBD1 (5 bases). TRBV23-1 is flagged as an ORF with uncertain function. The TCR sequence derives from a man aged 30 to 45 with active or convalescent COVID-19. The CDR3 region has the DNA TGCGCCAGCAGTCGGGCAGGGCACCTCCACTTT. Its translation: CASSRAGHLHF.